These 10 T cell receptor beta chains share one sample of origin, sequenced in a study of blood T cell repertoires in COVID-19. Using immunoSEQ multiplex PCR, the repertoire was profiled, and TCRdb retains in-frame clones only, with some absent. The sample contains approximately 96,000 clones, around 85% of which appear only once. Sequenced: peripheral blood. The receptors were sampled from a woman older than 75 with acute or convalescent COVID-19.

This clone was found a few times. The CDR3 region is CASSQGRGNSPLHF. CDR3 bases: TGTGCCAGCAGCCAGGGCAGGGGTAATTCACCCCTCCACTTT. This rearrangement joins TRBV14 to TRBJ1-6; possible D gene TRBD1, 6 bases. Germline V CDR1 and CDR2: SGHDN, FVKESK. V was trimmed by 3 bases and J by 6 bases, leaving 9 bases between them. The CDR3 runs to 14 residues.

CDR3 sequence reads: CASNSDRGRIQPQHF. The CDR3 DNA reads as TGTGCCAGCAATTCGGACAGGGGCAGAATTCAGCCCCAGCATTTT. V is TRBV6-5 and J is TRBJ1-5; the match to TRBD1 covers 9 bases. Germline assignment: CDR1 MNHEY and CDR2 SVGAGI. The CDR3 totals 15 residues. The V segment lost 7 bases and the J segment 6 bases; nucleotides outside the gene matches: 10.

This chain connects TRBV6-5 to TRBJ2-7, with a tentative D call TRBD1 (5 bases). Trimming shortened V by 5 bases and J by 5 bases, and 13 bases separated the two germline ends. The length of the CDR3 is 13 residues. The V gene's germline CDR1 is MNHEY and CDR2 SVGAGI. CDR3 sequence reads: CASSRAGWDEQYV. In DNA, the CDR3 is TGTGCCAGCAGTCGGGCAGGGTGGGACGAGCAGTACGTC.

Concerning this clone itself: An end of the junction differs from the germline gene, which may be a read error. The V gene is TRBV7-9, the J gene TRBJ1-1; 7 nucleotides agree with TRBD1. Germline CDR1 is SEHNR and CDR2 is FQNEAQ (reference sequence). The CDR3 consists of 12 residues. CDR3 residues: CASSSAGTEKDF. CDR3 coding DNA: TGTGCCAGCAGCTCGGCCGGGACAGAAAAGGACTTT. The full variable domain, in which reference TRBV7-9 and TRBJ1-1 provide the parts outside the CDR3, is DTGVSQNPRHKITKRGQNVTFRCDPISEHNRLYWYRQTLGQGPEFLTYFQNEAQLEKSRLLSDRFSAERPKGSFSTLEIQRTEQGDSAMYLCASSSAGTEKDFGQGTRLTVV.

V and J are TRBV7-9 and TRBJ1-6; D unresolved. The germline V gene encodes CDR1 SEHNR and CDR2 FQNEAQ (reference sequence). Trimming took 7 bases from V and 6 from J, leaving 19 bases between them. CDR3 size: 16 residues. This CDR3 is CASTFWRATGNSPLHF. CDR3 nucleotide sequence: TGTGCCAGCACCTTCTGGAGAGCGACGGGTAATTCACCCCTCCACTTT.

The CDR3 sequence: CSARAQQEAFF. CDR3 bases: TGCAGTGCTAGAGCCCAACAGGAAGCTTTCTTT. This rearrangement joins TRBV20-1 to TRBJ1-1; D not resolved. Germline assignment: CDR1 DFQATT and CDR2 SNEGSKA (reference sequence). The CDR3 consists of 11 residues. V lost 1 base to trimming and J lost 8 bases, with 8 bases between them.

The V and J genes are TRBV5-4 and TRBJ2-1; 15 positions agree with TRBD2. Germline CDR1 SGHNT, CDR2 YYREEE (reference sequence). This CDR3 has 16 residues. V lost 4 bases and J lost 7; bases outside the gene matches: 6. The CDR3 nucleotides read TGTGCCAGCAGCCAGGGGACTAGCGGGGGGAGAAATGAGCAGTTCTTC. This sequence encodes CASSQGTSGGRNEQFF.

The rearrangement joins TRBV5-1 to TRBJ2-5; D gene unclear. V was pared by 0 bases and J by 2 bases, with 8 bases between. Germline CDR1 reads SGHRS; CDR2 reads YFSETQ. The CDR3 extends over 14 amino acids. The CDR3 is CASSLGVQQETQYF. The CDR3 region has the DNA TGCGCCAGCAGCTTGGGTGTCCAACAAGAGACCCAGTACTTC.

In its sample, this clone is medium-sized. This chain uses TRBV30 with TRBJ1-1, with D perhaps TRBD1 (5 bases). Trimming left V 3 bases short and J 1 base short, with 9 bases between. Germline V lookup: CDR1 GTSNPN, CDR2 SVGIG (reference sequence). This CDR3 region has 13 residues. CDR3 DNA: TGTGCCTGGAGCCGGGACTCGAACACTGAAGCTTTCTTT. Its translation: CAWSRDSNTEAFF.

The chain combines TRBV2 with TRBJ2-2, with D possibly matching TRBD1 (6 bases). CDR3 length: 15 amino acids. V dropped 7 bases and J dropped 1 base, with 13 bases sitting between them. Looked up from germline, CDR1 is SNHLY and CDR2 is FYNNEI. The CDR3 loop is CASTGVTVNTGELFF. CDR3 in DNA: TGTGCCAGCACAGGGGTAACGGTGAACACCGGGGAGCTGTTTTTT.